This T cell receptor beta chain was observed in a study of T cell responses to AZD1222 COVID-19 vaccine. General study findings and limits: Nearly half of spike-specific TCRs reportedly target unmutated variant regions. CD4 TCRs associated with vaccination spanned spike, dominating at 160-218 and 743-854.

In regard to this clone: Antigen: not known.

Libraries were prepared by immunoSEQ multiplex PCR; TCRdb keeps only in-frame clonotypes and omits some of them. Of about 110,000 clones listed, roughly 87% are singletons. The CDR3 spans 12 residues. Trimming shortened V by 5 bases and J by 1 base, and 7 bases separated the two germline ends. From germline, CDR1 is SQVTM and CDR2 ANQGSEA. This TCR came from an adult who received the AZD1222 COVID-19 vaccine. The gene calls are TRBV29-1 and TRBJ2-3; no firm D call. Sequences were derived from peripheral blood, sampled 28 days after the second AZD1222 dose. The CDR3: CSVPAGTDTQYF. CDR3 sequence (DNA): TGCAGCGTTCCCGCGGGCACAGATACGCAGTATTTT.